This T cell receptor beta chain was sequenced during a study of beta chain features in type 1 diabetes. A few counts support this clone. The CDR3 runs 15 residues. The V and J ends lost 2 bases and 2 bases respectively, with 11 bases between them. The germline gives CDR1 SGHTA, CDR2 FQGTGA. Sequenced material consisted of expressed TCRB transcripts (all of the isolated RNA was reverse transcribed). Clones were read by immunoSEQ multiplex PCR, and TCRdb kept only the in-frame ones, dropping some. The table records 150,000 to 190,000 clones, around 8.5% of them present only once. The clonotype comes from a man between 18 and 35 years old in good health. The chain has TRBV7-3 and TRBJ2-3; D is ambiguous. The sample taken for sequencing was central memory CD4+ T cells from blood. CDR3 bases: TGTGCCAGCAGCTTAGTCGCGGTAACCACAGATACGCAGTATTTT. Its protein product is CASSLVAVTTDTQYF.